The 7 T cell receptor beta chains presented below share a single source sample, sequenced in a study of CD8+ T cells in alopecia areata. Following extraction, RNA underwent reverse transcription to cDNA, which served as the sequencing template. The method was immunoSEQ multiplex PCR; TCRdb's version includes in-frame clones alone and lacks a portion of them. Here the sample spans 90,000 to 130,000 clones, 45% to 60% being singletons. The sequencing sample was made of NKG2D-low CD8+ T cells sorted from blood. The source of these receptors is a human donor with alopecia areata.

The table lists this clone with a count of one. The chain couples TRBV30 to TRBJ2-1; D is uncertain. The CDR3 loop spans 17 amino acids. Per the germline V gene, CDR1 is GTSNPN and CDR2 is SVGIG (reference sequence). Trimming cost V 0 bases and J 0 bases, with 15 bases left between them. The CDR3 spells CAWSVRVGKSSYNEQFF. Here the CDR3 DNA reads TGTGCCTGGAGTGTAAGAGTGGGGAAGAGCTCCTACAATGAGCAGTTCTTC.

DNA for the CDR3: TGTGCCAGCAGCTCACAGGCCCCGGCGTCCTACGAGCAGTACTTC. It is translated as CASSSQAPASYEQYF. The chain links TRBV7-8 to TRBJ2-7; TRBD1 is a possible D gene (5 bases). The V gene lost 4 bases and the J gene lost 1 base, with 14 bases spanning the gap. Germline CDR1 is SGHVS and CDR2 is FQNEAQ. The CDR3 runs 15 residues.

The chain joins TRBV27 to TRBJ1-2; 8 nucleotides match TRBD1. J gave up 2 bases and V 5 bases, and 7 bases lay outside the gene matches. The germline V gene has CDR1 MNHEY and CDR2 SMNVEV (reference sequence). The CDR3 totals 15 residues. The DNA for the CDR3 is TGTGCCAGCAGTCACAGACAGGGGACAAACTATGGCTACACCTTC. Its protein product is CASSHRQGTNYGYTF.

V usage is TRBV7-3 and J usage is TRBJ1-2; D is ambiguous. V was shortened by 8 bases and J by 8 bases, with 18 bases between the two germline ends. CDR1 SGHTA and CDR2 FQGTGA come from the germline V gene. The CDR3 runs to 13 residues. This CDR3 reads CASGRTGVDGYTF. CDR3 coding DNA: TGTGCCAGCGGGCGGACTGGAGTGGACGGCTACACCTTC.

The chain uses TRBV6-5 and TRBJ1-4; D uncertain. This CDR3 contains 16 residues. The germline V gene has CDR1 MNHEY and CDR2 SVGAGI. Trimming cost V 0 bases and J 3 bases, with 11 bases left between them. DNA of the CDR3: TGTGCCAGCAGTTACTCGTCACACGGTCCTAATGAAAAACTGTTTTTT. Amino acids: CASSYSSHGPNEKLFF.

J is TRBJ1-2 and V is TRBV2; D unclear. This CDR3 contains 11 residues. V shed 6 bases and J shed 8 bases, with 10 bases lying between them. The germline V gene encodes CDR1 SNHLY and CDR2 FYNNEI. Here the CDR3 DNA reads TGTGCCAGCAGAGGGCCCAAGGGCTACACCTTC. Protein product: CASRGPKGYTF.

Only a few counts were recorded for this clone. This sequence joins TRBV30 and TRBJ2-1, with D uncertain. Germline V gives CDR1 GTSNPN, CDR2 SVGIG (reference sequence). This CDR3 contains 14 residues. The ends were cut back, 1 base at V and 1 base at J, with 8 bases in the middle. As DNA, the CDR3 is TGTGCCTGGAGTGACAGCCCATCCTACAATGAGCAGTTCTTC. It is translated as CAWSDSPSYNEQFF.